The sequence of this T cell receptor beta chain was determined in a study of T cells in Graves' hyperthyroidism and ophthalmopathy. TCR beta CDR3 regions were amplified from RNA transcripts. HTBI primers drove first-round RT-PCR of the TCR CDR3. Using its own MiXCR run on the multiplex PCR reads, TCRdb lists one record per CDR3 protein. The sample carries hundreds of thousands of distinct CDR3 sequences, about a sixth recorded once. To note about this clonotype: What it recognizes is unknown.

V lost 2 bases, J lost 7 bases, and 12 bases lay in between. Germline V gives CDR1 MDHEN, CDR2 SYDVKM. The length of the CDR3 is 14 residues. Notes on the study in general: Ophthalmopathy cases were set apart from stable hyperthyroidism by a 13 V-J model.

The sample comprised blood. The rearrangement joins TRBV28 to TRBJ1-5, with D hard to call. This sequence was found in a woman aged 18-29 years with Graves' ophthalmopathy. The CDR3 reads CASSLLGGRQPQHF. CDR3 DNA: TGTGCCAGCAGTTTACTCGGCGGTAGGCAGCCCCAGCATTTT.